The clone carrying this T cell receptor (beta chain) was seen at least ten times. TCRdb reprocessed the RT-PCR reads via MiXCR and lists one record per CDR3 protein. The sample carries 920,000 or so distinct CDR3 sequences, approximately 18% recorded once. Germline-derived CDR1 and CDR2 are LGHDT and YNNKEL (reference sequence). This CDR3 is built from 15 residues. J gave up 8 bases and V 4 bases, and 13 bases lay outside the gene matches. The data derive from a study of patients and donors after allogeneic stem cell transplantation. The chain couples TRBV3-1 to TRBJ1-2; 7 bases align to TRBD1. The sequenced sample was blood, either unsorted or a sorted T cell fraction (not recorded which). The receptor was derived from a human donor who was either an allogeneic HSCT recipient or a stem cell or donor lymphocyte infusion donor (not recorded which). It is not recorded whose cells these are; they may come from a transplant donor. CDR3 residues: CASSRGQATFEGYTF. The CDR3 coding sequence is TGTGCCAGCAGCCGCGGACAGGCCACCTTTGAGGGCTACACCTTC.